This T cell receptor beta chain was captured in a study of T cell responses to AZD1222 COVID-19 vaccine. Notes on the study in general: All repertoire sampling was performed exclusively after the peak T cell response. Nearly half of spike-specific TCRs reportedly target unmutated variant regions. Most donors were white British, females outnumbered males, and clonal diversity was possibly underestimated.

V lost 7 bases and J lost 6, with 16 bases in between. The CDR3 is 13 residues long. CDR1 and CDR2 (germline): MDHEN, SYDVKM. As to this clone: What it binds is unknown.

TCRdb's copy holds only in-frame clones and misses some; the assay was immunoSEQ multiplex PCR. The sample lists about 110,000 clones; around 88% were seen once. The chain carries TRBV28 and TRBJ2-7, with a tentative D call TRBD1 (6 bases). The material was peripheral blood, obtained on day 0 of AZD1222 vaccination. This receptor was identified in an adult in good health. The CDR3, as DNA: TGTGCCAGCAACCTGGACAGCCGGGGCGAGCAGTACTTC. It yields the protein CASNLDSRGEQYF.